This T cell receptor beta chain originates from a study of blood T cell repertoires in COVID-19. Overall study context: Whether acute or convalescent, the COVID-19 samples came from the United States, Italy and Spain.

Germline CDR1 and CDR2: SGHTA and FQGTGA. The V gene lost 0 bases and the J gene lost 0 bases, with 11 bases spanning the gap. This CDR3 spans 17 amino acids. Per the study methods: From reference gene primer amplification, estimates of nucleated cell counts were derived. Profiled with immunoSEQ multiplex PCR; TCRdb holds only in-frame clones, not every one. The DNA was the basis for D and trimming; V, J and clone size are from that table. The sample has roughly 250,000 clones, around 89% seen once. The clonotype comes from a man aged 30 to 39 with acute or convalescent COVID-19. This rearrangement joins TRBV7-3 to TRBJ2-2; D is ambiguous. Material for sequencing was peripheral blood. The CDR3 DNA reads as TGTGCCAGCAGCTTAACGGGCACGATTGCGAACACCGGGGAGCTGTTTTTT. Translating it yields CASSLTGTIANTGELFF. Full variable domain (missing parts from reference TRBV7-3 and TRBJ2-2): GAGVSQTPSNKVTEKGKYVELRCDPISGHTALYWYRQSLGQGPEFLIYFQGTGAADDSGLPNDRFFAVRPEGSVSTLKIQRTERGDSAVYLCASSLTGTIANTGELFFGEGSRLTVL.